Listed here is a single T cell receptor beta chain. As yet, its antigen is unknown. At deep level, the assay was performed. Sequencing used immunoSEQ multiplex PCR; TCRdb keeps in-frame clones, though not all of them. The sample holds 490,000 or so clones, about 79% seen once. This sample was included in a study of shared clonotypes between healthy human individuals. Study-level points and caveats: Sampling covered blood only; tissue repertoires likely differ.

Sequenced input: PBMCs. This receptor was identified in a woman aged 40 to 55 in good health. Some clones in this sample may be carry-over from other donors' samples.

DNA for the CDR3: TGTGCCAGCAGCTTTACTAGCGGGACCCAACAAGAGACCCAGTACTTC. The encoded protein is CASSFTSGTQQETQYF. The V call is TRBV13, the J call TRBJ2-5; TRBD2 matches at 10 bases. V gave up 3 bases and J gave up 2 bases; unmatched junction bases: 6. The germline CDR1 and CDR2 sequences are PRHDT and FYEKMQ (reference sequence). This CDR3 region has 16 residues.